This T cell receptor beta chain emerged from a study of T cells in Graves' hyperthyroidism and ophthalmopathy. Study-wide results and caveats: Blood also carried most thyroid clonotypes expanded above 0.001. Ophthalmopathy got predicted by the model a median approximately 6 months before its onset. The authors' 13 V-J model separated ophthalmopathy from stable hyperthyroidism.

Researchers amplified the TCR beta CDR3 regions from RNA transcripts. HTBI primers were used for first-round RT-PCR of the TCR CDR3. MiXCR, applied by TCRdb to the multiplex PCR reads, yields one record per CDR3 protein. There are more than 500,000 distinct CDR3 sequences in the sample; 40% to 55% occur only once, and about two fifths lies in the top ten. On the basis of clinical symptoms, serum thyroxine and TRAb, thyroid ultrasound and orbital computed tomography, diagnoses were made. The CDR3 contains 15 residues. Per germline, CDR1 SGHAT and CDR2 FQNNGV. Germline trimming cut 2 bases from V and 7 bases from J; bases unmatched to any gene: 9. As to this clonotype: Antigen: not known.

What was sequenced was peripheral blood or thyroid tissue (not recorded which). This chain connects TRBV11-2 to TRBJ2-7, with TRBD2 matching over 9 bases. The TCR originated in an adult woman with Graves' disease, either hyperthyroidism or ophthalmopathy (not recorded which). The CDR3 loop reads CASSLTGGRAGEQYF. The CDR3 DNA reads TGTGCCAGCAGCTTAACGGGCGGGAGGGCCGGTGAGCAGTACTTC.